The 21 T cell receptor beta chains below come from one sample, sequenced in a study of control samples from healthy donors and cancer patients. Generated by immunoSEQ multiplex PCR, the TCRdb table keeps only in-frame clones and is missing some. This sample has about 160,000 clones, with approximately 90% found just once. The source material was blood. The source of these receptors is a man younger than 45 in good health.

V is TRBV7-2 and J is TRBJ2-5, with 12 bases fitting TRBD2. The CDR3 consists of 15 residues. Looked up from germline, CDR1 is SGHTA and CDR2 is FQGNSA. The V gene end was trimmed by 5 bases and the J gene end by 4 bases; junction bases not matched to a gene: 5. The CDR3 nucleotides are TGTGCCAGCAGCCTGACTAGCGGGAGACGAGAGACCCAGTACTTC. Translating gives CASSLTSGRRETQYF.

The CDR3 sequence: CASSRYTGQGVLDTQYF. Written as DNA, the CDR3 is TGTGCCAGTAGCCGCTACACGGGACAGGGGGTTTTGGATACGCAGTATTTT. The chain has TRBV19 and TRBJ2-3; 11 bases fit TRBD1. V was pared by 6 bases and J by 6 bases, with 14 bases of the junction left unmatched. This CDR3 is built from 17 residues. Per the germline V gene, CDR1 is LNHDA and CDR2 is SQIVND (reference sequence).

This chain joins TRBV5-6 and TRBJ1-3; possibly TRBD1 for D (6 bases). Germline CDR1 SGHDT, CDR2 YYEEEE. The V and J ends lost 3 bases and 1 base respectively, with 8 bases between them. The CDR3 loop spans 14 amino acids. CDR3 residues: CASSSGDSGNTIYF. The CDR3 bases are TGTGCCAGCAGCTCAGGGGATTCTGGAAACACCATATATTTT.

The chain is built from TRBV14 and TRBJ2-7; D might be TRBD1 (6 bases). Trimming pared 11 bases from V and 6 bases from J, leaving 17 bases between. Germline V gives CDR1 SGHDN, CDR2 FVKESK. The CDR3 consists of 12 residues. The chain's CDR3 is CAPPGGGREQYF. In nucleotides, the CDR3 is TGTGCCCCCCCCGGTGGGGGCCGCGAGCAGTACTTC.

As DNA, the CDR3 is TGCGCCAGCAGCCCTGGGGACAGCTACGAGCAGTACTTC. Its protein is CASSPGDSYEQYF. The chain recombines TRBV5-1 with TRBJ2-7; 7 nucleotides match TRBD1. The V and J ends lost 4 bases and 3 bases, in that order; junction bases with no gene match: 4. Germline values: CDR1 SGHRS, CDR2 YFSETQ. The CDR3 has 13 amino acids.

J is TRBJ1-1 and V is TRBV6-5; D gene uncertain. CDR3 length: 14 residues. The germline V gene encodes CDR1 MNHEY and CDR2 SVGAGI. V lost 2 bases and J 2 bases, leaving 9 bases between the germline ends. CDR3 coding DNA: TGTGCCAGCAGTTACCAGGTATCAAACACTGAAGCTTTCTTT. This codes for CASSYQVSNTEAFF.

Comment on this clone: This sample includes further DNA sequences coding for the same CDR3. This chain connects TRBV4-2 to TRBJ2-5; 8 bases align to TRBD2. The CDR3 has 15 residues. CDR1 is LGHNA, CDR2 YNFKEQ, per germline. The V and J ends lost 2 bases and 4 bases, in that order; junction bases with no gene match: 6. CDR3 residues: CASSQPGGAGETQYF. The CDR3 bases are TGTGCCAGCAGCCAACCCGGGGGGGCCGGAGAGACCCAGTACTTC.

The V and J genes are TRBV28 and TRBJ1-5; maybe TRBD1 (6 bases). CDR1 MDHEN and CDR2 SYDVKM come from the germline V gene. This CDR3 has 17 residues. Trimming stripped 4 bases from V and 0 bases from J, with 16 bases between. The CDR3 protein is CASSSRQAPLSNQPQHF. CDR3 DNA: TGTGCCAGCAGTTCTCGACAGGCCCCCCTTAGCAATCAGCCCCAGCATTTT.

The chain employs TRBV12-3 or TRBV12-4 and TRBJ1-1; D might be TRBD1 (6 bases). Between the trimmed V and J ends, which lost 5 bases and 4 bases, there was a span of 11 bases. CDR3 length equals 13 residues. The CDR3 nucleotides are TGTGCCAGCAGTACACAGGGTCGCACTGAAGCTTTCTTT. It specifies CASSTQGRTEAFF.

The genes are TRBV6-1 and TRBJ1-6; TRBD1 might be the D (5 bases). The length of the CDR3 is 15 residues. V gave up 3 bases and J gave up 0 bases, with 6 bases separating them. CDR1 is MNHNS, CDR2 SASEGT, per germline. CDR3 region: CASSEGGSYNSPLHF. The CDR3 DNA follows: TGTGCCAGCAGTGAGGGGGGCTCCTATAATTCACCCCTCCACTTT.

The chain couples TRBV6-6 to TRBJ1-1; D perhaps matches TRBD1 (5 bases). Deletions cut 6 bases from V and 3 bases from J, with 14 bases between. The V gene's germline CDR1 is MNHNY and CDR2 SVGAGI (reference sequence). The CDR3 is 14 amino acids. The CDR3 DNA reads TGTGCCAGCAGCCCCCAGGGCGCGGACACTGAAGCTTTCTTT. Protein product: CASSPQGADTEAFF.

The rearrangement uses TRBV6-5 and TRBJ2-3; TRBD1 is a possible D gene (5 bases). CDR3 length: 14 residues. Germline loops: CDR1 MNHEY, CDR2 SVGAGI. Trimming cost V 6 bases and J 0 bases, with 10 bases left between them. In DNA, the CDR3 is TGTGCCAGCAGAATGGCAGGGAGCACAGATACGCAGTATTTT. Its protein product is CASRMAGSTDTQYF.

V gene TRBV7-3 combines with J gene TRBJ2-1; 15 bases map to TRBD2. V shed 0 bases and J 8 bases; nucleotides not matched to a gene: 2. Germline loops: CDR1 SGHTA, CDR2 FQGTGA. CDR3 size: 16 residues. The CDR3 here is CASSLTRTSGRDEQFF. As DNA, the CDR3 is TGTGCCAGCAGCTTAACGAGGACTAGCGGGAGGGATGAGCAGTTCTTC.

The rearrangement links TRBV18 to TRBJ1-2, with TRBD1 identical over 12 bases. With V trimmed by 6 bases and J by 4 bases, 6 bases remained unmatched. Germline lookup yields CDR1 KGHSH and CDR2 LQKENI. This CDR3 is built from 15 residues. The chain's CDR3 is CASSSGQGAGYGYTF. The CDR3 bases are TGTGCCAGCTCGTCGGGACAGGGGGCTGGCTATGGCTACACCTTC.

This clone appeared once. V is TRBV6-2 or TRBV6-3 and J is TRBJ2-7, with TRBD2 matching 12 bases. Trimming cost V 2 bases and J 3 bases; bases outside gene matches: 2. CDR3 size: 15 residues. CDR1 and CDR2 (germline): MNHEY, SVGEGT. CDR3 protein: CASSYGLAGNYEQYF. The CDR3, as DNA: TGTGCCAGCAGTTACGGACTAGCGGGGAACTACGAGCAGTACTTC.

This clone was recorded only once. The chain uses TRBV6-4 and TRBJ1-1; D gene unclear. There are 16 residues in the CDR3. The ends were cut back, 2 bases at V and 1 base at J, with 14 bases in the middle. Germline V gives CDR1 MRHNA, CDR2 SNTAGT. CDR3 in amino acids: CASSDPNLPENTEAFF. For the CDR3, the DNA is TGTGCCAGCAGTGACCCAAACCTCCCGGAGAACACTGAAGCTTTCTTT.

The chain's CDR3 is CASGRSEGYNEQFF. Here the CDR3 DNA reads TGCGCCAGCGGCCGCTCGGAGGGTTACAATGAGCAGTTCTTC. V and J are TRBV5-1 and TRBJ2-1; D is possibly TRBD2 (6 bases). The CDR3 loop spans 14 amino acids. Trimming took off 7 bases at V and 4 bases at J, with 15 bases between the two ends. Germline assignment: CDR1 SGHRS and CDR2 YFSETQ.

The V call is TRBV19, the J call TRBJ1-5; no reliable D call. This CDR3 comprises 13 residues. Germline V gene data show CDR1 as LNHDA and CDR2 as SQIVND (reference sequence). V lost 8 bases, J lost 9 bases, and 17 bases lay in between. DNA for the CDR3: TGTGCCAGTTGGGAGGGTACCCAAGGGCCCCAGCATTTT. Its translation is CASWEGTQGPQHF.

The chain combines TRBV3-1 (or the pseudogene TRBV3-2) with TRBJ1-6; a possible D gene is TRBD1 (5 bases). In germline, CDR1 is LGHDT, CDR2 YNNKEL (reference sequence). This CDR3 contains 18 residues. Trimming removed 6 bases at V and 4 bases at J, with 22 bases between. This CDR3 reads CASRPGRMAGRYNSPLHF. CDR3 in DNA: TGTGCCAGCAGGCCAGGGAGAATGGCGGGACGGTATAATTCACCCCTCCACTTT.

This rearrangement joins TRBV9 to TRBJ1-1; D gene unclear. Germline V lookup: CDR1 SGDLS, CDR2 YYNGEE. The CDR3 length is 14 residues. The V end was cut by 0 bases, the J end by 3 bases, with 9 bases between. CDR3 coding DNA: TGTGCCAGCAGCGTAGCGATAGCAGACACTGAAGCTTTCTTT. It codes for CASSVAIADTEAFF.

This clone was counted a few times. The chain has TRBV11-2 and TRBJ1-5; 7 nucleotides agree with TRBD1. Germline values: CDR1 SGHAT, CDR2 FQNNGV. With V trimmed by 5 bases and J by 6 bases, 16 bases remained unmatched. This CDR3 is built from 17 residues. The CDR3 region is CASSPWRDDRAIQPQHF. In DNA, the CDR3 is TGTGCCAGCAGCCCATGGAGGGACGACAGGGCGATTCAGCCCCAGCATTTT.